These T cell receptor beta chains were read from a single sample in a study of T cells in Graves' hyperthyroidism and ophthalmopathy. TCRdb processed the multiplex PCR reads anew with MiXCR; each CDR3 protein has one entry. The sample carries around 610,000 distinct CDR3 sequences, roughly 15% recorded once. Input material: blood. Source of these receptors: a woman in her forties with Graves' ophthalmopathy. Both conserved end residues are part of each CDR3. A D gene is named only where the DNA matches it firmly. Size tells how often a clone was seen (once, few, many) or the class of an expanded clone, and some rows leave it out.

j_call v_call clone_size d_call cdr3_aa cdr3_nt
TRBJ1-5 TRBV29-1 many - CSVATGPNQPQHF TGCAGCGTTGCGACAGGTCCCAATCAGCCCCAGCATTTT
TRBJ2-5 TRBV24-1 many - CATSVGMETQYF TGTGCCACCAGTGTAGGGATGGAGACCCAGTACTTC
TRBJ1-5 TRBV24-1 few - CATGGRTRGSNQPQHF TGTGCCACCGGGGGACGGACTCGGGGGAGCAATCAGCCCCAGCATTTT
TRBJ2-5 TRBV15 many TRBD1 CATSTRTWRAGGRETQYF TGTGCCACCAGCACCCGGACTTGGAGGGCAGGGGGCCGGGAGACCCAGTACTTC
TRBJ2-7 TRBV7-6 many - CASSSELGDVPSEQYF TGTGCCAGCAGCTCAGAGTTGGGGGACGTACCCAGCGAGCAGTACTTC
TRBJ2-7 TRBV12-3/TRBV12-4 many - CASSGGGYSDEQYF TGTGCCAGCAGCGGTGGGGGATATAGCGACGAGCAGTACTTC
TRBJ1-1 TRBV6-1 - TRBD1 CASRKPGQGSAFF TGTGCCAGCAGAAAACCGGGACAGGGTTCGGCTTTCTTT
TRBJ1-1 TRBV4-1 - - CASSQVNLGLAEAFF TGCGCCAGCAGCCAAGTTAACCTGGGGCTGGCTGAAGCTTTCTTT
TRBJ2-7 TRBV28 - TRBD1 CASSRLTGQSYEQYF TGTGCCAGCAGCAGACTGACAGGGCAGTCCTACGAGCAGTACTTC
TRBJ1-2 TRBV5-1 many - CASSFGERYGYTF TGCGCCAGCAGCTTTGGAGAGCGATATGGCTACACCTTC
TRBJ2-7 TRBV29-1 - TRBD1 CSVVGTGGPEQYF TGCAGCGTCGTCGGGACAGGAGGGCCCGAGCAGTACTTC
TRBJ1-1 TRBV12-3/TRBV12-4 once - CASSSGPRGGTEAFF TGTGCCAGCAGTTCGGGGCCCAGGGGTGGCACTGAAGCTTTCTTT
TRBJ1-5 TRBV12-3/TRBV12-4 many - CASSLDTGNQPQHF TGTGCCAGCAGCCTTGACACGGGCAATCAGCCCCAGCATTTT
TRBJ2-2 TRBV28 - - CASSLYGGIAANTGELFF TGTGCCAGCAGTTTATATGGCGGGATAGCAGCGAACACCGGGGAGCTGTTTTTT
TRBJ2-7 TRBV29-1 many - CSVENLYEQYF TGCAGCGTTGAAAATCTCTACGAGCAGTACTTC
TRBJ1-1 TRBV2 many - CASSAGNTEAFF TGTGCCAGCAGTGCGGGAAACACTGAAGCTTTCTTT
TRBJ1-2 TRBV6-5 - - CASSYSTQYYGYTF TGTGCCAGCAGTTACTCGACCCAATACTATGGCTACACCTTC
TRBJ1-1 TRBV30 many - CAYQGGGLMNTEAFF TGTGCCTATCAAGGAGGAGGACTAATGAACACTGAAGCTTTCTTT
TRBJ1-5 TRBV6-2/TRBV6-3 many TRBD1 CASSPQGDQPQHF TGTGCCAGCAGTCCCCAGGGGGATCAGCCCCAGCATTTT
TRBJ2-2 TRBV20-1 few - CSPRGLTGELFF TGCAGCCCAAGGGGTCTCACCGGGGAGCTGTTTTTT
TRBJ2-7 TRBV6-1 - - CASSEYIGLLYEQYF TGTGCCAGCAGTGAATATATTGGGCTGCTCTACGAGCAGTACTTC
TRBJ2-7 TRBV7-3 many - CASSLNPLAPTSYEQYF TGTGCCAGCAGCTTAAACCCCTTAGCGCCTACCTCCTACGAGCAGTACTTC
TRBJ2-7 TRBV6-1 - - CASAGRLTYEQYF TGTGCCAGCGCCGGCCGACTTACCTACGAGCAGTACTTC
TRBJ2-7 TRBV20-1 once - CSARDLASDHEQYF TGCAGTGCTAGAGATCTAGCGAGCGACCACGAGCAGTACTTC
TRBJ2-5 TRBV5-1 - - CASSFQGGRQTQYF TGCGCCAGCAGCTTCCAGGGGGGCCGGCAGACCCAGTACTTC
TRBJ1-1 TRBV6-2/TRBV6-3 few TRBD1 CASSYTGENTEAFF TGTGCCAGCAGTTACACAGGGGAAAACACTGAAGCTTTCTTT
TRBJ2-5 TRBV28 many - CASSPYSLQETQYF TGTGCCAGCAGTCCATACTCCCTCCAAGAGACCCAGTACTTC
TRBJ2-5 TRBV10-3 - - CAISESNGIPPGDF TGTGCCATCAGTGAGTCCAATGGAATCCCCCCGGGTGACTTC
TRBJ2-2 TRBV12-3/TRBV12-4 many TRBD1 CASAPGQGSSGELFF TGTGCCAGCGCCCCCGGACAGGGGTCGTCCGGGGAGCTGTTTTTT
TRBJ2-7 TRBV19 many TRBD2 CASSIASGRYEQYF TGTGCCAGTAGTATAGCTAGCGGGAGATACGAGCAGTACTTC
TRBJ2-5 TRBV2 many - CASSDHSPRAETQYF TGTGCCAGCAGTGACCACTCCCCCCGGGCGGAGACCCAGTACTTC
TRBJ2-7 TRBV28 many - CASSPPAWEAYEQYF TGTGCCAGCAGCCCCCCTGCGTGGGAGGCCTACGAGCAGTACTTC
TRBJ1-5 TRBV5-1 many - CASSFSGNQPQHF TGTGCCAGCAGTTTTTCGGGCAATCAGCCCCAGCATTTT
TRBJ2-2 TRBV9 many - CASSVGGATGELFF TGTGCCAGCAGCGTAGGGGGGGCCACCGGGGAGCTGTTTTTT
TRBJ1-5 TRBV27 many - CASSLRAGDQPQHF TGTGCCAGCAGTTTAAGGGCGGGAGACCAGCCCCAGCATTTT
TRBJ2-7 TRBV6-5 many - CVSSYSGGGDYEQYF TGTGTCAGCAGTTACTCGGGGGGCGGGGACTACGAGCAGTACTTC
TRBJ2-7 TRBV27 many - CASSISGPSSYEQYF TGTGCCAGCAGCATTAGCGGACCTAGCTCCTACGAGCAGTACTTC
TRBJ2-7 TRBV19 many - CASSARGSAYEQYF TGTGCCAGTAGCGCCAGGGGATCAGCATACGAGCAGTACTTC